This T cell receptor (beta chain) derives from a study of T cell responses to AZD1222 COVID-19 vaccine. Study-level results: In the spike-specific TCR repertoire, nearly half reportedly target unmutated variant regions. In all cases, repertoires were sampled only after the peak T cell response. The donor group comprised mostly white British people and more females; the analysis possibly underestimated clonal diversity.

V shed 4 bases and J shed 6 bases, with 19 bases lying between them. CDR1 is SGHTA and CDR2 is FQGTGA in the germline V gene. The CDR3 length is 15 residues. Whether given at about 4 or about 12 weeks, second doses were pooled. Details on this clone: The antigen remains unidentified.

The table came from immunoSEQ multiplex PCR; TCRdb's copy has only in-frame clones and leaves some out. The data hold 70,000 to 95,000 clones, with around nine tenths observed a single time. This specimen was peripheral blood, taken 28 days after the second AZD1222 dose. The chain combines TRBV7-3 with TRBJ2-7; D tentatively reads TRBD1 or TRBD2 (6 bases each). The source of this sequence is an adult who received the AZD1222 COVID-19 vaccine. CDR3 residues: CASSSTGGRGAEQYF. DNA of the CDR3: TGTGCCAGCAGCTCAACTGGGGGGCGCGGAGCCGAGCAGTACTTC.